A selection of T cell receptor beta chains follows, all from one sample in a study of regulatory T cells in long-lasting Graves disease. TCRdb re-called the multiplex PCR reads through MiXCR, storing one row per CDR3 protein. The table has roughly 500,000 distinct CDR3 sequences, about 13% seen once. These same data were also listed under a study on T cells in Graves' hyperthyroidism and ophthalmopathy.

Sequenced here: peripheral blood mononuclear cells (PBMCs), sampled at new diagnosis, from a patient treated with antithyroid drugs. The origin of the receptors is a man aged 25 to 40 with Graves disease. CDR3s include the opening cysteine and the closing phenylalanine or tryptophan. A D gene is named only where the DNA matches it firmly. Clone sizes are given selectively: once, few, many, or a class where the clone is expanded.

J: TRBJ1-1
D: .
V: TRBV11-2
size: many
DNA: TGTGCCAGCAGCTTAGTTTTCATGAACACTGAAGCTTTCTTT
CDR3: CASSLVFMNTEAFF

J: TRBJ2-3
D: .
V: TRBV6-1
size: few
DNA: TGTGCCACCAGCCTTCGCTACACCGACCCACGACGTACGCAGTATTTT
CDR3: CATSLRYTDPRRTQYF

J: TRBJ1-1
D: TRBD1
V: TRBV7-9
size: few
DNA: TGTGCCAGCAGCACAACAACAGGGGGTAAAGCTTTCTTT
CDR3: CASSTTTGGKAFF

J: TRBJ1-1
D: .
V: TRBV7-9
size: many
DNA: TGTGCCAGCAGCTTATCGCTCGGGGGAGCTTTCTTT
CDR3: CASSLSLGGAFF

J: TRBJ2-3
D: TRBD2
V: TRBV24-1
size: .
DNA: TGTGCCACCAGTGATCCAACTAGCGCTGGGGCAGATACGCAGTATTTT
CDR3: CATSDPTSAGADTQYF

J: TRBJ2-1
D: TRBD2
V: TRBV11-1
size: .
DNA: TGTGCCAGCAGCTTTCTGGGACTAGAGGTTAATGAGCAGTTCTTC
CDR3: CASSFLGLEVNEQFF

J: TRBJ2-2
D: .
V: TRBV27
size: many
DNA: TGTGCCAGCAGTTTACGCGCCTTTGGAGTGGGGCGGGACGGGGAGCTGTTTTTT
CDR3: CASSLRAFGVGRDGELFF

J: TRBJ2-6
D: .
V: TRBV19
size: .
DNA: TGTGCCAGTAGTATCTCGGCCCAATTCTCTGGGGCCAACGTCCTGACTTTC
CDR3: CASSISAQFSGANVLTF

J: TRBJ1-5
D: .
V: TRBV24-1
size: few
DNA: TGTGCCACCAGTCCACAGGGACCCGGAGGTCAGCCCCAGCATTTT
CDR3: CATSPQGPGGQPQHF

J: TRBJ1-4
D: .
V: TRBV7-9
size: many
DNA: TGTGCCAGCGGGACTGGGGCTAATGAAAAACTGTTTTTT
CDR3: CASGTGANEKLFF

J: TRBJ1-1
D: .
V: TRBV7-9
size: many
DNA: TGTGCCAGCAGCCCCTGGGCAGCCCCAGGGATCACTGAAGCTTTCTTT
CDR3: CASSPWAAPGITEAFF

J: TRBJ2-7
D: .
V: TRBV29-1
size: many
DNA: TGCCCAGTAGAGGGAGCAGGCCTCTACGAGCAGTACTTC
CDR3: CPVEGAGLYEQYF

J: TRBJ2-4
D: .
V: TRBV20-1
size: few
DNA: TGCAGTGCTCCCTTTGGACGGGACATGACCACGGGAAACATTCAGTACTTC
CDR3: CSAPFGRDMTTGNIQYF

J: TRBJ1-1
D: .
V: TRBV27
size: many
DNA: TGTGCCAGCAGCGACCCTCGGGAGAGTACTGAAGCTTTCTTT
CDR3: CASSDPRESTEAFF

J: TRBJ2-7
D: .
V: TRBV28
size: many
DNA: TGTGCCAGCAGTTTGATTACTTACGAGCAGTACTTC
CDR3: CASSLITYEQYF

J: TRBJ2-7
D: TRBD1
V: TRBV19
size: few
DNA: TGTGCCAGTAGTATAAGAGGACAGGGCGGCGAGCAGTACTTC
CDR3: CASSIRGQGGEQYF

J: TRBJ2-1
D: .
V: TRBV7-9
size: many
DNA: TGTGCCAGCAGGACCCCAAGGGGCGGACATTACAATGAGCAGTTCTTC
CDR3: CASRTPRGGHYNEQFF

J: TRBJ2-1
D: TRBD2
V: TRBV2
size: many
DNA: TGTGCCAGCAGTGAGACTAGCTACTACAATGAGCAGTTCTTC
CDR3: CASSETSYYNEQFF

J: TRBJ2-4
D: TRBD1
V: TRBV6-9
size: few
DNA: TGTGCCAGCAGGCCGACAGGGGGCTTTGCCAAAAACATTCAGTACTTC
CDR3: CASRPTGGFAKNIQYF

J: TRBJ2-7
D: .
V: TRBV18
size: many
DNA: TGTGCCAGCTCACCTCGACTTCTTTACGAGCAGTACTTC
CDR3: CASSPRLLYEQYF

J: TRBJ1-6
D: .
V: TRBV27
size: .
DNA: TGTGCCAGCAGTTTATCGTCGGGTTTGGGACTTAGGAATTCACCCCTCCACTTT
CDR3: CASSLSSGLGLRNSPLHF

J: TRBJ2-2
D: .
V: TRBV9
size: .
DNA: TGTGCCAGCAGCCGCCCCCCGGCCGGGGAGCTGTTTTTT
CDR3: CASSRPPAGELFF

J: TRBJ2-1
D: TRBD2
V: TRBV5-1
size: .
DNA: TGCGCCAGCAGCGAGACTAGCGGGAGGCTCAATGAGCAGTTCTTC
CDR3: CASSETSGRLNEQFF

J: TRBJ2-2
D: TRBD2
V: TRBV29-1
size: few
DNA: TGCAGCGTTGCCGGGGGGGATGAGTTCACCGGGGAGCTGTTTTTT
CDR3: CSVAGGDEFTGELFF

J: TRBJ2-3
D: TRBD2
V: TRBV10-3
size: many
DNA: TGTGCCATCAGCTGGGATGCCGCCGGGACTAGCGGAGGCGGCACAGATACGCAGTATTTT
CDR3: CAISWDAAGTSGGGTDTQYF

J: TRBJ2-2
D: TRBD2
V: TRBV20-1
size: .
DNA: TGCAGTGCTAGGCTAGCGGGAGAATCTGGGGAGCTGTTTTTT
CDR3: CSARLAGESGELFF

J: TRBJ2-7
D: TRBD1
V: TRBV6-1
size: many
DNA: TGTGCCAGCAGTGAAGGGACAGGGGGATGGGAGCAGTACTTC
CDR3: CASSEGTGGWEQYF

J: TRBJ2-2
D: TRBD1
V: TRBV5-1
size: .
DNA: TGCGCCAGCAGCATACCTAAAGCTCAGGGGGCGAACACCGGGGAGCTGTTTTTT
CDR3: CASSIPKAQGANTGELFF

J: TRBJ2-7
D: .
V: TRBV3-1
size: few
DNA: TGTGCCAGCAGCCAAGAAATTGTCATGGAAGAGCAGTACTTC
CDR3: CASSQEIVMEEQYF

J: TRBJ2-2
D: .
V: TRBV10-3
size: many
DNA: TGTGCCATCAGTGAGGGGGGCGCTACCGGGGAGCTGTTTTTT
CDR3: CAISEGGATGELFF

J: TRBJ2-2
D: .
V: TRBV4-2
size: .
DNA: TGTGCCAGCAGCCAAGATAGAGGGGCGGTGAACACCGGGGAGCTGTTTTTT
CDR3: CASSQDRGAVNTGELFF

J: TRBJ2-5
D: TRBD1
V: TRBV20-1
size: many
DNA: TGCAGTGCCCGACAGGGGGCGAGTTTGGAGACCCAGTACTTC
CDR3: CSARQGASLETQYF